This T cell receptor beta chain originates from a study of blood T cells in healthy people across ages (dated by TCRdb to between 2014 and 2017). Some background on the complete study: In model experiments, template switching captured about one uniquely barcoded TCR beta cDNA molecule for every two T cells. To track age-related changes in TCR beta repertoire diversity, the study relied on deep sequencing normalized with unique cDNA molecular identifiers. The donors were split into four age groups: young (average roughly 15 years), middle-aged (about 40), aged (about 56) and long-lived (about 82). To avoid experimental bias, donors of different ages were spread randomly across the sequencing lanes. Using the same blood draw, the study looked at two additional independent replicas of 1 million unique cDNA reads for two donors, one aged 18 to 29 and the other aged 80 or older.

From cysteine to phenylalanine, the CDR3 is 15 amino acids long. Solely the CDR3 DNA is kept, with 45 bases framed from the first base. Trimming removed 2 bases from V and 10 bases from J; the gene matches leave 6 bases unexplained. The germline V gene encodes CDR1 SGHTA and CDR2 FQGTGA. Overall study results and their limits: The long-lived group showed more naive CD4+ T cells, fewer expanded clones and increased TCR diversity than the aged group, suggesting age selection. Estimates of total diversity based on one million sequenced T cells were considered lower bounds and underestimates. The CMV infection status of donors was not known, potentially confounding age-related changes in expanded clonotypes. The percentage of naive T cells measured by flow cytometry correlated strongly with observed TCR beta diversity. As age increased, observed TCR beta diversity per million T cells dropped in a roughly linear way, and a significant reduction was already evident by age about 40. Conclusive comparison of naive and antigen-experienced compartments was prevented by the profiling of bulk unsorted PBMCs.

The donors were roughly 39 Caucasian individuals from Russia, aged roughly 6 to 100 years, who were systemically healthy. About 9.6 milliliters of peripheral blood were collected from each donor into EDTA-treated Vacutainer tubes. Ficoll-Paque density-gradient centrifugation was used to isolate PBMCs, with at least 6.5 million obtained per sample. Trizol reagent was used to extract total RNA from the PBMCs, yielding at least 5.5 micrograms per sample. Naive CD45RAhigh/CD27high T cell percentages were measured by flow cytometry on a PBMC aliquot from every donor. Preparation of the library involved 5' RACE. TCRdb records Illumina HiSeq 2500 as the sequencer. A second about 7 to 11 cycle PCR used a sample-barcoded 5' primer and a J-beta primer mix. A template-switch 5' adaptor carrying 12 random nucleotides introduced a unique molecular identifier onto each TCR beta cDNA molecule. Each sample yielded at least 2.5 million CDR3-containing paired-end reads. First-strand cDNA was synthesized from all RNA with the Mint cDNA synthesis kit, primed by a TRBC-specific oligonucleotide. Following uracil-DNA glycosylase treatment, a first 18-cycle PCR with universal primers M1SS and BC2_uni_R was performed on all cDNA. The published analysis was carried out like this. Normalization of each sample was performed by random selection of 1 million high-quality reads, each carrying a distinct molecular identifier. Instead of being binned into consensus sequences, reads that shared molecular identifiers were thrown out. MiTCR, with a Q25 quality threshold and the strictest error-elimination algorithm, was used for CDR3 identification, clonotype clustering and error correction. A nonparametric unseen species model with Euler transformation was used to estimate lower-bound total TCR beta diversity. Using fastp at Q25 and MiXCR, TCRdb reprocessed the public reads and kept productive beta chains. Rows matching on CDR3 protein sequence are summarized as one entry with the most common DNA and genes. The authors' filters were not applied to this entry. The sample table shows approximately 1.5 million distinct CDR3 sequences, and roughly a third are seen once. The ten most abundant clones make up roughly 10% of the sample.

Regarding this clonotype: Its antigen remains unidentified. Base qualities are not at hand, and no much larger clone is one base apart.

The chain joins TRBV7-3 to TRBJ2-1; 12 of the junction bases match TRBD2. The receptor's source is a woman between 25 and 40 years old in good health. The specimen sequenced was blood. The nucleotide sequence reads as follows: TGTGCCAGCAGCTTATCTGCTAGCGGGAGGGACGAGCAGTTCTTC. It translates to CASSLSASGRDEQFF.